This T cell receptor (beta chain) appears in the sequencing data of a study of shared clonotypes between healthy human individuals (dated by TCRdb to about 2020). Broadly, across the study: Two women and a few men aged 18 to 49 years were included in the cohort. Each donor's leukapheresis produced roughly between roughly 0.85 and 9.5 billion PBMCs. Libraries were prepared and TCR repertoires were sequenced by different laboratories using diverse techniques, in order to increase sequencing depth and limit assay-specific biases. To estimate repertoire size and how much clonotype sharing occurs between individuals, the study deeply sequenced the blood TCR repertoires of roughly 5 healthy adults. Per donor, three plates each were used for CD4 naive and CD4 memory, two for CD8 naive, and one for CD8 memory. General conclusions and limits of the study: When a few donors were compared, the shared fraction of clonotypes was about 5% for naive CD4, less than 4% for naive CD8, 2% to 2.5% for memory CD4, and 0.35% to 0.4% for memory CD8. The small number of donors limited the genetic and exposure-history diversity represented. Compared with non-shared clonotypes, the clonotypes found in all four sorted-subset donors had higher generation probabilities. Only blood was sampled, and tissue TCR repertoires likely differ from those in blood. Pairwise subsampling led to the expectation that sequencing depth would affect the degree of clonotype sharing among donors. Rarefaction of sorted-subset datasets indicated incomplete sequencing despite the large sequencing depth. Naive subsets generally had larger estimated clonotype richness than memory subsets did.

Donors were healthy HIV-negative adults with no recently reported acute infections or vaccinations. Every donor was a Caucasian adult residing in Nashville, Tennessee, USA. CD4+ T cells were enriched by magnetic negative selection, after which naive cells were positively selected on CD45RA and the negative fraction was taken as the memory subset. Blood was obtained by leukapheresis, after which PBMCs were separated by Ficoll-Histopaque density gradient centrifugation and cryopreserved in liquid nitrogen vapor phase. Analytical flow cytometry was used to check the purity and quantity of each magnetically sorted T cell population. From each sorted fraction, genomic DNA was isolated and quantified by UV absorbance on a Nanodrop 2000c. With regard to this clone: The antigen it binds to is not known. No base quality values were provided; no much bigger clone lies one nucleotide off.

For CDR1 and CDR2, the germline V gene lists SGHVS and FQNEAQ. Its CDR3 holds 15 amino acids, cysteine through phenylalanine. Only the CDR3 portion is preserved as DNA: 45 bases, with reading frame beginning at the first base. V loses 4 bases, J loses 5 bases, and the germline ends lie 17 bases apart. Using the deep immunoSEQ assay, TCR CDR3 regions were amplified from genomic DNA by multiplex PCR. Extracted genomic DNA from each cell subset was distributed evenly across all wells of several immunoSEQ 96-well plates, and each plate was treated as a replicate. For sorted subsets, each replicate PCR was loaded with approximately 190 ng genomic DNA, equivalent to 30,000 to 35,000 T cell genomes. Purified libraries were measured with a Qubit 3.0 fluorometer, size-checked on a Bioanalyzer 2100, and measured again with the KAPA Library Quantification kit. Every immunoSEQ 96-well plate was sequenced on a dedicated single-read 150-cycle Illumina NextSeq 550 flow cell. The authors processed their data as follows. The immunoSEQ output contained only junctional sequences without quality scores, so filtering could not match that applied to full-length reads. To assign V/J genes and CDR3, sequences were annotated using PyIR, a Python wrapper for IgBLAST v1.9, with IMGT germline references. Reads were removed for weak V/J assignments (E-value above 1e-6), missing CDR3, stop codons, out-of-frame junctions, or ambiguous translated residues. V3J clonotypes were defined as sequences sharing the same inferred V gene, J gene, and CDR3 amino acid sequence. The percentage overlap between two repertoires was calculated by dividing the number of shared unique clonotypes by the size of the smaller repertoire. Richness of each repertoire was evaluated using RTK rarefaction, the Chao1 estimator, and Recon v2.1 estimates of unobserved clonotypes. For all TCRbeta clonotypes obtained by the gDNA method from a few donors, generation probabilities were computed with OLGA. This is the immuneACCESS table as TCRdb keeps it, with only in-frame sequences that have V and J called. A part of the clones is gone; compared with another copy, unresolved V genes explain less than half, and the rest is unexplained. The V and J calls and clone size are taken from that table; D and trimming were inferred from the DNA. The sample yields 1 million to 1.3 million clones; around three quarters were counted once. In total, the top ten clones hold roughly 0.62% of the sample.

The rearranged chain carries TRBV7-8 and TRBJ1-1; the D gene is perhaps TRBD1, on 6 matching bases. The sequencing sample was made of memory CD4+ T cells from PBMCs. According to the study, the label for this sample's cell subset or site signals: CD45RA-negative fraction. This TCR was recovered from a man younger than 35 in good health. Some clones in this sample may be carry-over from other donors' samples. The CDR3 protein: CASSSNGGGETEAFF. In nucleotide form, the sequence is TGTGCCAGCAGCTCCAACGGAGGGGGGGAGACTGAAGCTTTCTTT.